Each of the 32 T cell receptor beta chains below was sequenced from the same sample in a study of spatial heterogeneity in lung cancer. Regarding time point: blood at routine non-recurrence follow-up after resection. The sequenced material consisted of unsorted whole RNA from tumor, nontumor lung or frozen PBMC. TCRdb ran MiXCR on the 5' RACE reads and lists one entry per CDR3 protein. The table shows 95,000 to 130,000 distinct CDR3 sequences, with roughly an eighth occurring only once. The material was PBMCs, obtained at follow-up. The receptors come from a male donor with early-stage non-small cell lung cancer.

The gene calls are TRBV11-2 and TRBJ2-7, with D perhaps TRBD2 (5 bases). V was cut by 7 bases and J by 2 bases, with 12 bases left in between. The CDR3 is made up of 13 amino acids. Looked up from germline, CDR1 is SGHAT and CDR2 is FQNNGV. The DNA for the CDR3 is TGTGCCAGCACCAATTCCGGGGCCTACGAGCAGTACTTC. Translation gives CASTNSGAYEQYF.

This chain joins TRBV28 and TRBJ1-2; D gene ambiguous. This CDR3 contains 13 residues. With 8 bases removed from V and 4 bases from J, the gap between germline ends came to 14 bases. Germline CDR1 is MDHEN and CDR2 is SYDVKM. CDR3 nucleotides: TGTGCCAGCTCTCCACCCGCAGTCTATGGCTACACCTTC. Translated, it gives CASSPPAVYGYTF.

V usage is TRBV11-2 and J usage is TRBJ1-2, with TRBD1 matching over 7 bases. Losses at the gene ends were 1 base for V and 0 bases for J; bases not matched to a gene: 8. The CDR3 is 17 amino acids. The germline gives CDR1 SGHAT, CDR2 FQNNGV. This CDR3 is CASSLVRTGGANYGYTF. The DNA of the CDR3 is TGTGCCAGCAGCTTAGTCCGGACAGGCGGCGCTAACTATGGCTACACCTTC.

The CDR3 here is CASTTVWGPSAEAFF. In nucleotides, the CDR3 is TGTGCCAGCACCACTGTGTGGGGCCCCTCGGCTGAAGCTTTCTTT. The V call is TRBV14, the J call TRBJ1-1; TRBD1 is a possible D gene (5 bases). CDR3 length: 15 residues. V lost 7 bases to trimming and J lost 6 bases, with 21 bases between them. Germline V CDR1 and CDR2: SGHDN, FVKESK.

The rearrangement joins TRBV11-3 to TRBJ2-1; D perhaps matches TRBD2 (7 bases). The CDR3 loop spans 13 amino acids. Germline V lookup: CDR1 SGHNT, CDR2 YENEEA. Trimming shortened V by 5 bases and J by 9 bases, and 14 bases separated the two germline ends. The CDR3 coding sequence is TGTGCCAGCAGCCCCCGGGGGGCGGTTGAGCAGTTCTTC. This sequence encodes CASSPRGAVEQFF.

This clonotype was seen only a few times. The CDR3 loop reads CASSELGLTNSPLHF. The CDR3 DNA reads as TGTGCCAGCAGTGAGTTAGGGTTAACGAATTCACCCCTCCACTTT. V and J are TRBV2 and TRBJ1-6; D uncertain. There are 15 residues in the CDR3. V was pared by 3 bases and J by 7 bases, with 13 bases between. Germline loops: CDR1 SNHLY, CDR2 FYNNEI.

The table lists this clonotype with many counts. The V call is TRBV9, the J call TRBJ2-5, with D unclear. The CDR3 has 15 residues. CDR1 and CDR2 (germline): SGDLS, YYNGEE. The germline V and J ends were trimmed by 0 bases and 7 bases, with 16 bases remaining between them. DNA of the CDR3: TGTGCCAGCAGCGTAGACGGCCGGCAGGCAGGGACCCAGTACTTC. The encoded protein is CASSVDGRQAGTQYF.

This clonotype turned up a few times. The chain carries TRBV12-3 or TRBV12-4 and TRBJ2-3; 7 nucleotides line up with TRBD1. Germline trimming cut 6 bases from V and 1 base from J; bases unmatched to any gene: 10. The CDR3 totals 16 residues. The DNA of the CDR3 is TGTGCCAGCAGACCGACAGGGAATCGTCGCACAGATACGCAGTATTTT. It encodes CASRPTGNRRTDTQYF.

V usage is TRBV10-2 and J usage is TRBJ1-5; unclear D gene. The length of the CDR3 is 13 residues. CDR1 and CDR2 from the germline V gene are WSHSY and SAAADI. Trimming took 6 bases from V and 5 from J, leaving 11 bases between them. The CDR3: CASRNKVDQPQHF. CDR3 sequence (DNA): TGCGCCAGCAGGAATAAGGTCGATCAGCCCCAGCATTTT.

This chain joins TRBV7-2 and TRBJ1-5; D uncertain. V shed 1 base and J shed 7 bases, with 11 bases lying between them. Per the germline V gene, CDR1 is SGHTA and CDR2 is FQGNSA. The CDR3 length is 14 residues. In DNA form, the CDR3 reads TGTGCCAGCAGCTTAGTACAGAGGGAACAGCCCCAGCATTTT. It translates to CASSLVQREQPQHF.

This clonotype was observed a few times. The V gene is TRBV6-1, the J gene TRBJ1-5; D is undetermined. The V end lost 2 bases, the J end lost 0 bases, and 14 bases lay between the germline ends. Germline CDR1 MNHNS, CDR2 SASEGT. CDR3 length: 17 residues. The CDR3 region has the DNA TGTGCCAGCAGTGAAAGGTTGAGTACCGTTAGCAATCAGCCCCAGCATTTT. Its translation: CASSERLSTVSNQPQHF.

V is TRBV12-3 or TRBV12-4 and J is TRBJ1-2, with 11 bases identical to TRBD1. The CDR3 runs 15 residues. V lost 6 bases and J lost 4; bases outside the gene matches: 7. The CDR3 nucleotides read TGTGCCAGCAGCCAAGGACAGGGGGCGTTCTATGGCTACACCTTC. Amino acid sequence: CASSQGQGAFYGYTF.

This clonotype has at least ten counts. This chain joins TRBV29-1 and TRBJ1-1, with a tentative D call TRBD1 (6 bases). V lost 6 bases and J 7 bases, leaving 15 bases between the germline ends. CDR1 is SQVTM and CDR2 is ANQGSEA in the germline V gene. This CDR3 spans 12 amino acids. The CDR3 sequence: CSVRGGVGEAFF. The DNA for the CDR3 is TGCAGCGTGCGTGGGGGCGTGGGTGAAGCTTTCTTT.

The chain recombines TRBV7-3 with TRBJ1-1; weak D call: TRBD1 (5 bases). This CDR3 comprises 14 residues. Germline CDR1 is SGHTA and CDR2 is FQGTGA. The V end was cut by 4 bases, the J end by 0 bases, with 9 bases between. DNA for the CDR3: TGTGCCAGCAGCTCGAGGGGCATGAACACTGAAGCTTTCTTT. Amino acids: CASSSRGMNTEAFF.

This clonotype has more than one count but fewer than ten. The chain is built from TRBV5-1 and TRBJ2-3; maybe TRBD2 (5 bases). CDR3 size: 14 residues. Per germline, CDR1 SGHRS and CDR2 YFSETQ. V lost 4 bases and J 1 base, leaving 10 bases between the germline ends. This chain's CDR3 is CASSRSGGTDTQYF. The CDR3 bases are TGCGCCAGCAGCCGGTCCGGGGGCACAGATACGCAGTATTTT.

This clonotype was recorded a few times. This chain uses TRBV3-1 with TRBJ2-3, with D perhaps being TRBD1 or TRBD2 (6 bases each). The CDR3 length is 15 residues. CDR1 and CDR2 (germline): LGHDT, YNNKEL (reference sequence). Between the trimmed V and J ends, which lost 2 bases and 0 bases, there was a span of 9 bases. CDR3 coding DNA: TGTGCCAGCAGCCAAAGGGGGGCAAGCACAGATACGCAGTATTTT. Translated: CASSQRGASTDTQYF.

The chain has TRBV7-2 and TRBJ1-2; D gene uncertain. There are 14 residues in the CDR3. CDR1 SGHTA and CDR2 FQGNSA come from the germline V gene. V lost 3 bases, J lost 2 bases, and 10 bases lay in between. CDR3 in DNA: TGTGCCAGCAGCTTTAACTTCCGCAACTATGGCTACACCTTC. Protein product: CASSFNFRNYGYTF.

This clonotype was recorded many times. For the CDR3, the DNA is TGTGCCAGCAGTTTATTGAGGGTATGGGGAAACATTCAGTACTTC. It codes for CASSLLRVWGNIQYF. V gene TRBV28 combines with J gene TRBJ2-4, with D tentatively TRBD2 (5 bases). This CDR3 has 15 amino acids. CDR1 is MDHEN and CDR2 is SYDVKM in the germline V gene. With 1 base removed from V and 6 bases from J, the gap between germline ends came to 13 bases.

The chain has TRBV9 and TRBJ2-1; TRBD2 might be the D (5 bases). The CDR3 covers 14 residues. Germline CDR1 reads SGDLS; CDR2 reads YYNGEE. Trimming pared 0 bases from V and 5 bases from J, leaving 9 bases between. CDR3 loop: CASSVVERNNEQFF. CDR3 nucleotide sequence: TGTGCCAGCAGCGTAGTGGAGCGGAACAATGAGCAGTTCTTC.

This rearrangement joins TRBV27 to TRBJ2-3, with 8 bases matching TRBD2. The CDR3 consists of 13 residues. The germline V gene encodes CDR1 MNHEY and CDR2 SMNVEV (reference sequence). J was trimmed by 8 bases and V by 1 base; bases with no gene match: 2. CDR3 coding DNA: TGTGCCAGCAGTTTATATCGGGAGGGTACGCAGTATTTT. It specifies CASSLYREGTQYF.

This clonotype was counted between two and nine times. J is TRBJ2-7 and V is TRBV11-2, with D possibly TRBD1 on 6 matching bases. Trimming took off 3 bases at V and 9 bases at J, with 15 bases between the two ends. This CDR3 is built from 13 residues. Germline CDR1 reads SGHAT; CDR2 reads FQNNGV. The CDR3 reads CASSFLQGLVQYF. The CDR3 DNA follows: TGTGCCAGCAGCTTTCTCCAGGGGCTGGTGCAGTACTTC.

This clonotype has at least ten counts. The rearrangement links TRBV27 to TRBJ2-7; D possibly corresponds to TRBD1 (6 bases). From germline, CDR1 is MNHEY and CDR2 SMNVEV (reference sequence). The ends were cut back, 6 bases at V and 3 bases at J, with 9 bases in the middle. The CDR3 is made up of 12 amino acids. The CDR3 spells CASRQGVYEQYF. The CDR3 region has the DNA TGTGCCAGCAGACAGGGAGTCTACGAGCAGTACTTC.

This clonotype was observed a few times. J is TRBJ2-7 and V is TRBV5-1; 7 bases are a match to TRBD1. This CDR3 has 13 amino acids. With V trimmed by 4 bases and J by 5 bases, 6 bases remained unmatched. Per the germline V gene, CDR1 is SGHRS and CDR2 is YFSETQ. CDR3 region: CASSPGTVNEQYF. The CDR3 DNA sequence: TGCGCCAGCAGCCCAGGGACAGTCAACGAGCAGTACTTC.

This clonotype was seen a few times. The chain couples TRBV19 to TRBJ1-5; D uncertain. The CDR3 contains 14 residues. V lost 5 bases, J lost 11 bases, and 19 bases lay in between. Looked up from germline, CDR1 is LNHDA and CDR2 is SQIVND (reference sequence). In DNA form, the CDR3 reads TGTGCCAGTAGTCTCCGGGGAAGTAAAATAGCCCAGCATTTT. It encodes CASSLRGSKIAQHF.

At least ten counts were recorded for this clonotype. The J gene is TRBJ2-7, the V gene TRBV20-1, with D perhaps TRBD1 (5 bases). In germline, CDR1 is DFQATT, CDR2 SNEGSKA (reference sequence). This CDR3 is built from 15 residues. Between the trimmed V and J ends, which lost 5 bases and 7 bases, there was a span of 24 bases. CDR3 amino acids: CSAATSGQVGYEQYF. The CDR3 bases are TGCAGTGCTGCGACTTCAGGACAAGTTGGGTATGAGCAGTACTTC.

This clonotype was seen a handful of times. The V gene is TRBV24-1, the J gene TRBJ2-3, with D possibly matching TRBD1 (6 bases). CDR1 is KGHDR, CDR2 SFDVKD, per germline. CDR3 length: 14 residues. V was clipped by 5 bases and J by 0 bases, with 8 bases between them. The CDR3 here is CATSGTGSTDTQYF. DNA of the CDR3: TGTGCCACCAGTGGAACAGGGAGCACAGATACGCAGTATTTT.

Of note for this clonotype: No conserved phenylalanine or tryptophan is present at the end of the CDR3, so a read error is the likely explanation. This chain uses TRBV20-1 with TRBJ2-1, with TRBD2 matching 9 bases. The germline V gene has CDR1 DFQATT and CDR2 SNEGSKA (reference sequence). This CDR3 is built from 15 residues. V trimming: 5 bases; J trimming: 3 bases; junction bases outside the gene matches: 8. In DNA form, the CDR3 reads TGCAGTGCTTCCATTGCGGGGGGGATCTACAATGAGCAGTTCTCC. Protein: CSASIAGGIYNEQFS.

CDR3 residues: CAWSGKGSTNYGYTF. The CDR3 coding sequence is TGTGCCTGGAGTGGGAAGGGGAGTACTAACTATGGCTACACCTTC. V and J are TRBV30 and TRBJ1-2; D may be TRBD1 (5 bases). The CDR3 consists of 15 residues. The germline V gene has CDR1 GTSNPN and CDR2 SVGIG (reference sequence). Trimming removed 1 base at V and 0 bases at J, with 12 bases between.

This sequence joins TRBV4-3 and TRBJ2-7; D perhaps matches TRBD1 (6 bases). This CDR3 has 15 amino acids. V lost 1 base to trimming and J lost 2 bases, with 12 bases between them. The germline gives CDR1 LGHNA, CDR2 YSLEER. This chain's CDR3 is CASSQGKGQTYEQYF. The CDR3 nucleotides read TGCGCCAGCAGCCAAGGAAAAGGACAGACCTACGAGCAGTACTTC.

The chain joins TRBV28 to TRBJ1-4, with TRBD1 identical over 7 bases. The CDR3 has 15 amino acids. CDR1 MDHEN and CDR2 SYDVKM come from the germline V gene. J was trimmed by 11 bases and V by 5 bases; bases with no gene match: 14. In nucleotides, the CDR3 is TGTGCCAGCAGTCCCCGACAGGGAAGATCGCGGAAACTGTTTTTT. Protein: CASSPRQGRSRKLFF. Using reference TRBV28 and TRBJ1-4 for the parts outside the CDR3, the full variable domain is DVKVTQSSRYLVKRTGEKVFLECVQDMDHENMFWYRQDPGLGLRLIYFSYDVKMKEKGDIPEGYSVSREKKERFSLILESASTNQTSMYLCASSPRQGRSRKLFFGSGTQLSVL.

This chain uses TRBV7-6 with TRBJ1-3, with D possibly being TRBD1 (5 bases). Germline CDR1 reads SGHVS; CDR2 reads FNYEAQ. Trimming removed 5 bases from V and 0 bases from J, with 11 bases in between. This CDR3 is 15 amino acids long. The CDR3 region has the DNA TGTGCCAGCAGCCCCGGGGGGAGCTCTGGAAACACCATATATTTT. Amino acid sequence: CASSPGGSSGNTIYF.

This clonotype occurred a few times. The genes are TRBV3-1 and TRBJ1-6; D might be TRBD1 (6 bases). The CDR3 is 15 amino acids. Trimming pared 1 base from V and 8 bases from J, leaving 12 bases between. Germline V lookup: CDR1 LGHDT, CDR2 YNNKEL (reference sequence). The CDR3 DNA reads TGTGCCAGCAGCCAAGGGACAGAAACCTATTCACCCCTCCACTTT. It specifies CASSQGTETYSPLHF.